These T cell receptor beta chains were read from a single sample in a study of T cell responses to AZD1222 COVID-19 vaccine. Libraries were prepared by immunoSEQ multiplex PCR; TCRdb keeps only in-frame clonotypes and omits some of them. The repertoire holds about 74,000 clones, with roughly 89% as singletons. Sequenced here: peripheral blood, sampled on day 0 of AZD1222 vaccination. Receptors were obtained from an adult in good health. CDR3s include the opening cysteine and the closing phenylalanine or tryptophan. A D gene is named only where the DNA matches it firmly. Part of the rows lack a size; the others show once, few, many or a class for expanded clones.

size: -
J: TRBJ2-5
V: TRBV6-1
D: -
DNA: TGTGCCAGCAGTGAAGCCAGTCAGTACCAAGAGACCCAGTACTTC
CDR3: CASSEASQYQETQYF

size: -
J: TRBJ1-1
V: TRBV5-4
D: -
DNA: TGTGCCAGCAGCTTGACTCAGGGGTTGAACACTGAAGCTTTCTTT
CDR3: CASSLTQGLNTEAFF

size: -
J: TRBJ2-7
V: TRBV27
D: -
DNA: TGTGCCAGCAGTGTACGACCGGATTCCTACGAGCAGTACTTC
CDR3: CASSVRPDSYEQYF

size: -
J: TRBJ2-1
V: TRBV9
D: -
DNA: TGTGCCAGCAGCGTAGGTTCACAGGGAAACTATGAGCAGTTCTTC
CDR3: CASSVGSQGNYEQFF

size: -
J: TRBJ2-5
V: TRBV28
D: -
DNA: TGTGCCAGCGGACCGGGCCTAGGGAAGCGGACCCAGTACTTC
CDR3: CASGPGLGKRTQYF

size: -
J: TRBJ1-2
V: TRBV2
D: -
DNA: TGTGCCAGCAGACGTCCGGGAACCGGAGGGAACTATGGCTACACCTTC
CDR3: CASRRPGTGGNYGYTF

size: -
J: TRBJ1-4
V: TRBV30
D: -
DNA: TGTGCATGCACCACTAATGAAAAACTGTTTTTT
CDR3: CACTTNEKLFF

size: -
J: TRBJ1-6
V: TRBV15
D: TRBD1
DNA: TGTGCCACCAGCAGAGATACAGTCCGGACAGGGGTTTCACCCCTCCACTTT
CDR3: CATSRDTVRTGVSPLHF

size: -
J: TRBJ1-1
V: TRBV24-1
D: -
DNA: TGTGCCACCAGTGATTCCGGGAGCATTGAAGCTTTCTTT
CDR3: CATSDSGSIEAFF

size: once
J: TRBJ2-7
V: TRBV2
D: -
DNA: TGTGCCAGCAGGAGCTCCTACGAGCAGTACTTC
CDR3: CASRSSYEQYF

size: -
J: TRBJ2-7
V: TRBV29-1
D: TRBD1
DNA: TGCAGCGTTAAGGACAGGGGAATTACCTACGAGCAGTACTTC
CDR3: CSVKDRGITYEQYF

size: once
J: TRBJ1-2
V: TRBV28
D: TRBD1
DNA: TGTGCCAGCAGACGACAGGGGGCGGTCTATGGCTACACCTTC
CDR3: CASRRQGAVYGYTF

size: -
J: TRBJ2-1
V: TRBV3-1/TRBV3-2
D: TRBD2
DNA: TGTGCCAGCAGCCAAGACGCTAGCGGGGGGTACAATGAGCAGTTCTTC
CDR3: CASSQDASGGYNEQFF

size: -
J: TRBJ1-5
V: TRBV6-5
D: -
DNA: TGTGCCAGCAGTTACTCCGGCTATCAGCCCCAGCATTTT
CDR3: CASSYSGYQPQHF

size: few
J: TRBJ2-7
V: TRBV3-1/TRBV3-2
D: -
DNA: TGTGCCAGCAGCCAAGGCGGGCAGGGGTCTAGGTTC
CDR3: CASSQGGQGSRF

size: -
J: TRBJ1-5
V: TRBV6-1
D: -
DNA: TGTGCCAGCAGTGAAAGCGGGGTAGGCAATCAGCCCCAGCATTTT
CDR3: CASSESGVGNQPQHF

size: -
J: TRBJ2-7
V: TRBV5-4
D: TRBD1
DNA: TGTGCCAGCAGCCGCCGGGACAGACAATACGAGCAGTACTTC
CDR3: CASSRRDRQYEQYF

size: -
J: TRBJ2-7
V: TRBV14
D: -
DNA: TGTGCCAGCAGCACCAGTGCCGCCCGGTACGAGCAGTACTTC
CDR3: CASSTSAARYEQYF

size: -
J: TRBJ1-5
V: TRBV19
D: -
DNA: TGTGCCAGTATTAACGGGTTTAGCAATCAGCCCCAGCATTTT
CDR3: CASINGFSNQPQHF

size: -
J: TRBJ2-3
V: TRBV18
D: TRBD1
DNA: TGTGCCAGCTCACGACAGGGGGGCACAGATACGCAGTATTTT
CDR3: CASSRQGGTDTQYF

size: -
J: TRBJ2-7
V: TRBV27
D: TRBD2
DNA: TGTGCCAGCAGTTTAGCGGGAGGGCTTCCGTACGAGCAGTACTTC
CDR3: CASSLAGGLPYEQYF

size: -
J: TRBJ1-1
V: TRBV9
D: TRBD1
DNA: TGTGCCAGCAGCGGCTACAGGGGGCGTACTGAAGCTTTCTTT
CDR3: CASSGYRGRTEAFF

size: once
J: TRBJ2-1
V: TRBV19
D: TRBD2
DNA: TGTGCCAGTAGTATCCCCCTAGCGGGAGGGTTCTACAATGAGCAGTTCTTC
CDR3: CASSIPLAGGFYNEQFF

size: -
J: TRBJ2-5
V: TRBV29-1
D: -
DNA: TGCAGCGTTGATGAGTCCCAAGAGACCCAGTACTTC
CDR3: CSVDESQETQYF

size: -
J: TRBJ1-2
V: TRBV28
D: -
DNA: TGTGCCAGCAGTTCACCTTCCGGGGCGGCTAACTATGGCTACACCTTC
CDR3: CASSSPSGAANYGYTF

size: -
J: TRBJ2-7
V: TRBV5-1
D: TRBD1
DNA: TGCGCCAGCAGCCCACAGGGGGCCCGTGCGTACGAGCAGTACTTC
CDR3: CASSPQGARAYEQYF

size: -
J: TRBJ2-7
V: TRBV4-1
D: -
DNA: TGCGCCAGCAGCCAAGTCGGTCCCTACGAGCAGTACTTC
CDR3: CASSQVGPYEQYF

size: -
J: TRBJ1-1
V: TRBV27
D: -
DNA: TGTGCCAGCAGCAGGGGATCTTCTGAAGCTTTCTTT
CDR3: CASSRGSSEAFF

size: -
J: TRBJ2-5
V: TRBV3-1/TRBV3-2
D: -
DNA: TGTGCCAGCAGCCCCATGAGGGCTCGTGAGACCCAGTACTTC
CDR3: CASSPMRARETQYF